The clone carrying this TCR beta chain was observed a handful of times. In terms of age and location, participants ranged from roughly 18 to 100 years and lived in about two dozen US areas. Membership in each cohort depended on participant-reported clinical history. Trimming pared 2 bases from V and 4 bases from J, leaving 15 bases between. This CDR3 is built from 15 residues. Per germline, CDR1 MNHEY and CDR2 SMNVEV (reference sequence). Authors' methods: Reference gene primer amplification gave nucleated cell count estimates. Sequencing was performed with immunoSEQ multiplex PCR; in TCRdb, only in-frame clones are kept and a portion is missing. That table gives V, J and clone size, and the DNA gave D and trimming. Among some 190,000 clones listed, roughly 88% were seen once. These data come from a study of blood T cell repertoires in COVID-19.

The gene calls are TRBV27 and TRBJ2-7; tentatively, D is TRBD1 (7 bases). Sequenced sample: PBMCs or T cells enriched from blood (not recorded which). The clonotype was recovered from a man aged 40-50 years with acute COVID-19. DNA for the CDR3: TGTGCCAGCAGTTTAAAAGGGGGCGGAGGGTACGAGCAGTACTTC. Translation gives CASSLKGGGGYEQYF.